The TCR beta chain under discussion was sequenced for a study of Graves' ophthalmopathy and Graves' hyperthyroidism. The overall study: There was a collection of peripheral blood at initial diagnosis, before any treatment.

The count of this clonotype is one. One junction end disagrees with the germline gene, perhaps due to a read error. Germline V CDR1 and CDR2: SGHAT, FQNNGV. This CDR3 is 15 amino acids long. RNA transcripts served as template for amplifying TCR beta CDR3 sequences. First-round RT-PCR with HTBI primers preceded a second-round multiplex PCR. A single record per CDR3 protein comes from TCRdb applying MiXCR to the multiplex PCR reads. The top ten hold more than 5.5% of the sample, which has about 620,000 distinct CDR3 sequences, approximately 22% seen once. This clonotype originated in a woman in her late teens or twenties with stable Graves' hyperthyroidism. Some clones in this sample may be carry-over from other donors' samples. The sequencing sample was made of peripheral blood. This chain connects TRBV11-2 to TRBJ1-2; 7 nucleotides line up with TRBD1. The CDR3 is CASSYQDRANYGYTF. The CDR3 bases are TGTGCCAGCAGCTACCAAGACAGGGCGAACTATGGCTACACCTTT. Full variable domain (missing parts from reference TRBV11-2 and TRBJ1-2): EAGVAQSPRYKIIEKRQSVAFWCNPISGHATLYWYQQILGQGPKLLIQFQNNGVVDDSQLPKDRFSAERLKGVDSTLKIQPAKLEDSAVYLCASSYQDRANYGYTFGSGTRLTVV.